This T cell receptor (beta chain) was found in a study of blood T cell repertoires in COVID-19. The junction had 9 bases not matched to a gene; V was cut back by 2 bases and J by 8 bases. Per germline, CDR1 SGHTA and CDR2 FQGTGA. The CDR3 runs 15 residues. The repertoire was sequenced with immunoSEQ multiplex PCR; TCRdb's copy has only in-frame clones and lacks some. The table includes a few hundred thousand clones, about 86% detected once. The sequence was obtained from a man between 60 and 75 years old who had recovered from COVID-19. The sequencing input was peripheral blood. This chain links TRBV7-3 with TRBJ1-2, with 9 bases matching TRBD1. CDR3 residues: CASSLGPTGGRGYTF. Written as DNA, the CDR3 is TGTGCCAGCAGCTTAGGCCCAACAGGGGGCAGGGGCTACACCTTC.